The 8 T cell receptor beta chains below were found in one sample sequenced in a study of blood T cell repertoires in COVID-19 (TCRdb year 2020). The receptor library was made with the immunoSEQ multiplex PCR assay. The clones in this table, taken by TCRdb from immuneACCESS, are in-frame only. Not every clone is retained; where verified, under half of the shortfall comes from an unresolved V gene, and the cause of the rest is unknown. For this sample there are roughly 200,000 clones; more than 75% appear just once. 6% of the sample goes to the ten largest clones. The source material was peripheral blood. The receptors stem from a man aged 35 to 55 with active or convalescent COVID-19.

The CDR3 nucleotides are TGTGCCAGCAACAAAGACAGGCTGAACACTGAAGCTTTCTTT. This translates into CASNKDRLNTEAFF. The rearrangement uses TRBV6-5 and TRBJ1-1, with D perhaps matching TRBD1 (6 bases). V was cut by 7 bases and J by 0 bases, with 12 bases left in between. The length of the CDR3 is 14 residues. Germline loops: CDR1 MNHEY, CDR2 SVGAGI.

This sequence joins TRBV3-1 (or the pseudogene TRBV3-2) and TRBJ1-1; D not certain. The CDR3 contains 17 residues. V was clipped by 1 base and J by 0 bases, with 15 bases between them. Germline V CDR1 and CDR2: LGHDT, YNNKEL (reference sequence). CDR3 protein: CASSQGIIPGMNTEAFF. The CDR3 region has the DNA TGTGCCAGCAGCCAAGGGATAATCCCCGGGATGAACACTGAAGCTTTCTTT.

V gene TRBV9 combines with J gene TRBJ2-1; no firm D call. This CDR3 contains 13 residues. From germline, CDR1 is SGDLS and CDR2 YYNGEE. Trimming pared 7 bases from V and 0 bases from J, leaving 8 bases between. The chain's CDR3 is CASGPSSYNEQFF. The DNA of the CDR3 is TGTGCCAGCGGTCCGAGCTCCTACAATGAGCAGTTCTTC.

This chain links TRBV7-2 with TRBJ2-7; tentatively, D is TRBD1 (5 bases). This CDR3 is built from 14 residues. The germline gives CDR1 SGHTA, CDR2 FQGNSA. Deletions cut 0 bases from V and 6 bases from J, with 12 bases between. The CDR3 region has the DNA TGTGCCAGCAGCTTAGCGCAGGGATCTACCGAGCAGTACTTC. Protein: CASSLAQGSTEQYF.

The chain joins TRBV29-1 to TRBJ1-3, with 8 nucleotides matching TRBD1. After removal of 7 bases from V and 2 bases from J, the junction contained 4 bases not matched to a gene. CDR1 SQVTM and CDR2 ANQGSEA come from the germline V gene. This CDR3 contains 13 residues. The DNA of the CDR3 is TGCAGCGCCACAGGGGGGGCTGGAAACACCATATATTTT. Its translation is CSATGGAGNTIYF.

The chain combines TRBV10-3 with TRBJ1-4, with a weak D call TRBD1 (5 bases). Germline-derived CDR1 and CDR2 are ENHRY and SYGVKD. There are 16 residues in the CDR3. V lost 0 bases to trimming and J lost 0 bases, with 8 bases between them. CDR3 loop: CAISESQGATNEKLFF. In DNA form, the CDR3 reads TGTGCCATCAGTGAGTCGCAGGGTGCAACTAATGAAAAACTGTTTTTT.

The V gene is TRBV5-5, the J gene TRBJ2-7; D is unclear. The germline V gene encodes CDR1 SGHKS and CDR2 YYEKEE (reference sequence). The CDR3 covers 14 residues. Trimming took 0 bases from V and 3 from J, leaving 10 bases between them. This CDR3 is CASSLGPGSYEQYF. CDR3 DNA sequence: TGTGCCAGCAGCTTGGGCCCGGGTAGCTACGAGCAGTACTTC.

The chain combines TRBV30 with TRBJ2-7; D unresolved. The V gene's germline CDR1 is GTSNPN and CDR2 SVGIG (reference sequence). The CDR3 runs 12 residues. Trimming took 1 base from V and 2 from J, leaving 6 bases between them. CDR3 protein: CAWSEQPYEQYF. The CDR3 DNA is TGTGCCTGGAGTGAACAGCCCTACGAGCAGTACTTC.